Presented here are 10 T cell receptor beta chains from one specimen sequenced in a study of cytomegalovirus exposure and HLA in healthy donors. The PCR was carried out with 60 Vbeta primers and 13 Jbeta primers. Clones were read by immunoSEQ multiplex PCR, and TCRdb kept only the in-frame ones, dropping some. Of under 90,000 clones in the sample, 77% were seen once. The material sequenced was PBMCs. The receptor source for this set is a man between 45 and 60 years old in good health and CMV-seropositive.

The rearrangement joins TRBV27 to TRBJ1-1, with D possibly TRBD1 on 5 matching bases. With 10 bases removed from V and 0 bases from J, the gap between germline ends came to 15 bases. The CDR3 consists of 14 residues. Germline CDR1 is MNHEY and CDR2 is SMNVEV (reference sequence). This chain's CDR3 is CATKTARMNTEAFF. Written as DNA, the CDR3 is TGTGCCACCAAGACAGCTCGGATGAACACTGAAGCTTTCTTT.

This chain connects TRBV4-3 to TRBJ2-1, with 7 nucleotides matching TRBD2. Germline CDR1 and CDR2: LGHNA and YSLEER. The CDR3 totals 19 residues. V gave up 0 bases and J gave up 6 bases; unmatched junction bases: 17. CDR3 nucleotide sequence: TGCGCCAGCAGCCAAGACTCAAGCTTCGTAGCGGGCTCTTTCAATGAGCAGTTCTTC. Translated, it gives CASSQDSSFVAGSFNEQFF.

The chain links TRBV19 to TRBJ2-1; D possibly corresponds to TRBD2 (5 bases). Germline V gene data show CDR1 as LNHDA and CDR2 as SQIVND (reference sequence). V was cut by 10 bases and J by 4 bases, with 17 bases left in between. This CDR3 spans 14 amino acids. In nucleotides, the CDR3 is TGTGCCACCCTCGCGGACCAGCGGTACAATGAGCAGTTCTTC. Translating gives CATLADQRYNEQFF.

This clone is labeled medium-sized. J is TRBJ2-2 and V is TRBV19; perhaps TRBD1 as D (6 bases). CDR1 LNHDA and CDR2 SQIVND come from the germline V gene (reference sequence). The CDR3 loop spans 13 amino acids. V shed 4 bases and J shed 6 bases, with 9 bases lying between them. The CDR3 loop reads CASSTQGAGELFF. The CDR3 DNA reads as TGTGCCAGTAGTACACAGGGTGCCGGGGAGCTGTTTTTT.

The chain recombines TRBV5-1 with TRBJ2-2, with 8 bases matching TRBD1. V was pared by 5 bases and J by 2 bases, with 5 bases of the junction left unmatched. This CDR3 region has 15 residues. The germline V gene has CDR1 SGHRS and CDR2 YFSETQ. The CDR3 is CASRQGVGNTGELFF. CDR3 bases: TGCGCCAGCAGACAGGGGGTAGGAAACACCGGGGAGCTGTTTTTT.

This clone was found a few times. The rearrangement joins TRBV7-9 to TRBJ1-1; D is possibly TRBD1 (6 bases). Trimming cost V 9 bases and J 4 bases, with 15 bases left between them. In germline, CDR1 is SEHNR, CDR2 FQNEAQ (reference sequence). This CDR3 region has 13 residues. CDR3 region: CARGGRQVTEAFF. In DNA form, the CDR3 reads TGTGCCAGGGGGGGGCGACAAGTCACTGAAGCTTTCTTT. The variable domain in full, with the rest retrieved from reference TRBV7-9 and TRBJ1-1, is DTGVSQNPRHKITKRGQNVTFRCDPISEHNRLYWYRQTLGQGPEFLTYFQNEAQLEKSRLLSDRFSAERPKGSFSTLEIQRTEQGDSAMYLCARGGRQVTEAFFGQGTRLTVV.

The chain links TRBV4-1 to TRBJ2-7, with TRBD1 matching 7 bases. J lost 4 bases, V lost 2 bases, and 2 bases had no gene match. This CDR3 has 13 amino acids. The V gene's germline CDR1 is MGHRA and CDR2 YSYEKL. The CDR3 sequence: CASSQNRGYEQYF. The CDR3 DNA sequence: TGCGCCAGCAGCCAAAACAGGGGATACGAGCAGTACTTC.

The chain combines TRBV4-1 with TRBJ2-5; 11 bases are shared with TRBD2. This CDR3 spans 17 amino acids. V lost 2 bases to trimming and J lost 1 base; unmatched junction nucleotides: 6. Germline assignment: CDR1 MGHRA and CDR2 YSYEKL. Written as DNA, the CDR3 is TGCGCCAGCAGCCAAACGACTAGCGGGATCGTCCAAGAGACCCAGTACTTC. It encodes CASSQTTSGIVQETQYF.

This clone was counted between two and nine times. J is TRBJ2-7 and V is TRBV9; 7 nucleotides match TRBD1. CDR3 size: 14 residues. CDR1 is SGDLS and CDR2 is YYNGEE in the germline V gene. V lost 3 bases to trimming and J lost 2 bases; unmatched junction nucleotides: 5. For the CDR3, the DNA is TGTGCCAGCAGCGAACGGACAGGACCCTACGAGCAGTACTTC. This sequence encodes CASSERTGPYEQYF.

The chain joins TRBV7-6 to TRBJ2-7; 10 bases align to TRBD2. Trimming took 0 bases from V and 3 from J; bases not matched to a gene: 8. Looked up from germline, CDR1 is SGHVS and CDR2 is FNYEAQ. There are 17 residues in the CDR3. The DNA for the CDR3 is TGTGCCAGCAGCTTAGCGGCTAGCGGGAGCTGGGGCTACGAGCAGTACTTC. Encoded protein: CASSLAASGSWGYEQYF.